This TCR beta chain was captured by sequencing in a study of blood T cell repertoires in COVID-19. This CDR3 spans 13 amino acids. Per the germline V gene, CDR1 is MNHEY and CDR2 is SMNVEV (reference sequence). V shed 2 bases and J shed 4 bases, with 8 bases lying between them. Authors' analysis steps: By means of reference gene primer amplification, nucleated cell counts were estimated. Some clones are missing from TCRdb's copy, which holds only in-frame ones; the method was immunoSEQ multiplex PCR. V and J calls and clone size are those listed in that table; D and trimming were worked out from the DNA. The table lists about 220,000 clones, around 82% of them singletons, with around 13% in the top ten.

The chain uses TRBV27 and TRBJ1-2, with D possibly matching TRBD1 (6 bases). The sequenced sample was peripheral blood. The TCR sequence derives from a human donor in a cohort sampled during active COVID-19. CDR3 amino acids: CASSLARGYGYTF. The DNA for the CDR3 is TGTGCCAGCAGTTTAGCCAGGGGCTATGGCTACACCTTC.